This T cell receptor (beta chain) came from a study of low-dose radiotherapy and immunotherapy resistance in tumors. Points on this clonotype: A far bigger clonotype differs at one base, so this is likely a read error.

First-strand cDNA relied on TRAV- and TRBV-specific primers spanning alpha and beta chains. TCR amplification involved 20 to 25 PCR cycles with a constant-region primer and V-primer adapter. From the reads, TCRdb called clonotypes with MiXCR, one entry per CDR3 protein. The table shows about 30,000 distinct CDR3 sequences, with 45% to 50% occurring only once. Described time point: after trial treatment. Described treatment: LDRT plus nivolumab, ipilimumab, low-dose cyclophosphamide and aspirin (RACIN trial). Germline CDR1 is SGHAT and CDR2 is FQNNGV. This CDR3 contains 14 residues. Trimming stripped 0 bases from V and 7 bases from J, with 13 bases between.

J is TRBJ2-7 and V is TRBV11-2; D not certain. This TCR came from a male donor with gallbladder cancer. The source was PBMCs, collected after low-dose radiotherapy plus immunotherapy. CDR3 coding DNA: TGTGCCAGCAGCTTAGATTGGCTAGTTGGTGAGCAGTACTTC. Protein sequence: CASSLDWLVGEQYF.